This T cell receptor beta chain was sequenced for a study of blood T cell repertoires in COVID-19. Germline CDR1 and CDR2: SGHTA and FQGNSA. The trim removed 2 bases at V and 0 bases at J, leaving 1 base unmatched. The CDR3 runs to 16 residues. Here immunoSEQ multiplex PCR was the method, and the copy in TCRdb shows in-frame clones only, minus some. The sample holds about 90,000 clones, about 80% seen once. The sequence was obtained from a woman between 65 and 79 years old with acute or convalescent COVID-19. This chain connects TRBV7-2 to TRBJ2-2; 9 bases map to TRBD1. Sample: peripheral blood. The CDR3 region has the DNA TGTGCCAGCAGCTTAACAGGGGGCCCGAACACCGGGGAGCTGTTTTTT. Translating it yields CASSLTGGPNTGELFF.